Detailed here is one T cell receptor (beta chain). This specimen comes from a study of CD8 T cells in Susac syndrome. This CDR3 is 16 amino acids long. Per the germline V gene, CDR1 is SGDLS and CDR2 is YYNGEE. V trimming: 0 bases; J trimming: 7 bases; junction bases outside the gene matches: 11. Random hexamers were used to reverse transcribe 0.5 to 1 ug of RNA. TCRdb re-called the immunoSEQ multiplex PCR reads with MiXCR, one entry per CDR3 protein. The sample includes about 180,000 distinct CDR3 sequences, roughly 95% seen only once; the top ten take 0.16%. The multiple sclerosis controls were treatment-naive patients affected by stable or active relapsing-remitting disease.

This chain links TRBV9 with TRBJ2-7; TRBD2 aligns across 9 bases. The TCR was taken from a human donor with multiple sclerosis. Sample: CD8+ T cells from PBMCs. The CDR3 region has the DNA TGTGCCAGCAGCGTAGCTGGCGGGACTAGCCCACTGGAGCAGTACTTC. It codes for CASSVAGGTSPLEQYF.